Listed below are T cell receptor beta chains from one sample, sequenced in a study of shared clonotypes between healthy human individuals. The data were produced by immunoSEQ multiplex PCR, yet TCRdb's version contains in-frame clones alone and is incomplete. The sample contains about 320,000 clones, around 86% of which appear only once. The sequenced sample was memory CD8+ T cells sorted from blood. The source is a man in his late teens or twenties in good health. Each CDR3 is given with its conserved first and last residue. D genes are given only for firm matches. A clone size is listed for some rows: how often the clone was seen (once, few, many), or a class if it is expanded.

j_call | v_call | d_call | clone_size | cdr3_length | cdr3_nt | cdr3_aa
TRBJ2-2 | TRBV4-3 | . | . | 16 | TGCGCCAGCAGCCAAGGGGATTCTAGCTACACCGGGGAGCTGTTTTTT | CASSQGDSSYTGELFF
TRBJ2-5 | TRBV7-9 | . | . | 15 | TGTGCCAGCAGCTTAGTAAAGCTAGCCCAAGAGACCCAGTACTTC | CASSLVKLAQETQYF
TRBJ2-7 | TRBV28 | TRBD2 | . | 15 | TGTGCCAGCAGTCATATAGCGGGAGGTTCCTACGAGCAGTACTTC | CASSHIAGGSYEQYF
TRBJ2-7 | TRBV6-5 | . | . | 14 | TGTGCCAGCAGTTACGGGTCAGGGGGGGACGAGCAGTACTTC | CASSYGSGGDEQYF
TRBJ1-6 | TRBV4-1 | . | . | 16 | TGCGCCAGCAGCCAAGTGGGGGGTTCCTATAATTCACCCCTCCACTTT | CASSQVGGSYNSPLHF
TRBJ2-7 | TRBV20-1 | . | . | 11 | TGCAGTGCTAGAGATAACCACGAGCAGTACTTC | CSARDNHEQYF
TRBJ2-7 | TRBV6-1 | . | . | 15 | TGTGCCAGCAGTGAAATGGCAGGGTCACCCTACGAGCAGTACTTC | CASSEMAGSPYEQYF
TRBJ2-1 | TRBV6-5 | TRBD1 | . | 16 | TGTGCCAGCAGTTACTCCTCGGGACAGGGTGTCTGGGAGCAGTTCTTC | CASSYSSGQGVWEQFF
TRBJ2-3 | TRBV6-1 | TRBD2 | . | 15 | TGTGCCAGCGGAGGACTAGCGGGGGGGCTAGATACGCAGTATTTT | CASGGLAGGLDTQYF
TRBJ2-7 | TRBV7-8 | . | . | 13 | TGTGCCAGCAGCTTAGGAATGGGAGGAGAGCAGTACTTC | CASSLGMGGEQYF
TRBJ2-7 | TRBV2 | TRBD2 | . | 13 | TGTGCCAGCAGGCATCCGGGGAGGGACGAGCAGTACTTC | CASRHPGRDEQYF
TRBJ2-7 | TRBV6-5 | . | . | 14 | TGTGCCAGCAGTTACTCGAAAGAGGGGCACGAGCAGTACTTC | CASSYSKEGHEQYF
TRBJ2-7 | TRBV4-1 | TRBD1 | . | 14 | TGCGCCAGCAGCCAACGGACAGGAGACTACGAGCAGTACTTC | CASSQRTGDYEQYF
TRBJ1-2 | TRBV29-1 | . | many | 11 | TGCAGCGTTGAAGCCACCGATGGCTACACCTTC | CSVEATDGYTF
TRBJ1-1 | TRBV30 | . | . | 14 | TGTGCCTGGAGTTTAGGGAGGGGAATCACTGAAGCTTTCTTT | CAWSLGRGITEAFF
TRBJ2-7 | TRBV4-3 | TRBD2 | . | 15 | TGCGCCAGCAGCCCATCGGGAGGCGGGGCCTACGAGCAGTACTTC | CASSPSGGGAYEQYF
TRBJ1-4 | TRBV5-1 | TRBD1 | . | 15 | TGCGCCAGCAGCGGACGGACAGGGATGGATGAAAAACTGTTTTTT | CASSGRTGMDEKLFF
TRBJ1-1 | TRBV27 | . | . | 12 | TGTGCCAGCAGTGGAATAGGGGACGAAGCTTTCTTT | CASSGIGDEAFF
TRBJ1-6 | TRBV4-1 | . | . | 15 | TGCGCCAGCAGCCACCCCCGGACAGAGTATTCACCCCTCCACTTT | CASSHPRTEYSPLHF
TRBJ2-5 | TRBV30 | TRBD2 | . | 16 | TGTGCCTGGAGTGTTCTCCTAGCGGGAGATCCAGAGACCCAGTACTTC | CAWSVLLAGDPETQYF
TRBJ2-5 | TRBV5-1 | TRBD1 | . | 14 | TGCGCCAGCAGCTTACAGGGGTTCCAAGAGACCCAGTACTTC | CASSLQGFQETQYF
TRBJ1-1 | TRBV5-6 | . | . | 16 | TGTGCCAGCAGCAATCCTGCGAGAGAGGTCAACACTGAAGCTTTCTTT | CASSNPAREVNTEAFF
TRBJ2-7 | TRBV2 | TRBD1 | . | 14 | TGTGCCAGCAGCCCCCTTGGACAGGCGGACGAGCAGTACTTC | CASSPLGQADEQYF
TRBJ2-3 | TRBV7-9 | . | few | 15 | TGTGCCAGCAGCTTAGTATCGCGGGAAACCGATACGCAGTATTTT | CASSLVSRETDTQYF
TRBJ2-7 | TRBV4-1 | . | . | 16 | TGCGCCAGCAGCCACAGTCCAGGACTCCTCTCCTACGAGCAGTACTTC | CASSHSPGLLSYEQYF
TRBJ1-1 | TRBV28 | . | . | 15 | TGTGCCAGCAGTTTTGACAGCCGCATGAACACTGAAGCTTTCTTT | CASSFDSRMNTEAFF
TRBJ2-7 | TRBV6-5 | . | . | 13 | TGTGCCAGCAGCTACGGGACATCGGGGGAGCAGTACTTC | CASSYGTSGEQYF
TRBJ2-5 | TRBV28 | . | few | 16 | TGTGCCAGCAGTTTTGGCGGGGCGTTTCCCCCAGAGACCCAGTACTTC | CASSFGGAFPPETQYF
TRBJ2-1 | TRBV7-9 | . | . | 17 | TGTGCCAGCAGCCCTCTACCGAGCGGAGGACTATACAATGAGCAGTTCTTC | CASSPLPSGGLYNEQFF
TRBJ2-7 | TRBV6-6 | . | . | 15 | TGTGCCAGCAGTTACTCGTCATCCAGCTCCTACGAGCAGTACTTC | CASSYSSSSSYEQYF
TRBJ1-5 | TRBV2 | . | . | 18 | TGTGCCAGCAGGAAAAGCGGCCCCCCTAGGGGGATAGGACAGCCCCAGCATTTT | CASRKSGPPRGIGQPQHF
TRBJ2-5 | TRBV27 | TRBD2 | . | 18 | TGTGCCAGCAGTCCAGTAGCGGGAGGGCCTGTGTTAGGGGAGACCCAGTACTTC | CASSPVAGGPVLGETQYF
TRBJ1-6 | TRBV27 | TRBD1 | . | 15 | TGTGCCAGCAGTCCAATGACAGGGGGCTTCTTACCCCTCCACTTT | CASSPMTGGFLPLHF
TRBJ1-1 | TRBV7-9 | . | once | 13 | TGTGCCAGCAGTCCTTGGGAGAGAACTGAAGCTTTCTTT | CASSPWERTEAFF
TRBJ2-7 | TRBV28 | . | . | 17 | TGTGCCAGCAGTCACCCCTGGGGGCTAGCGGAGACCTACGAGCAGTACTTC | CASSHPWGLAETYEQYF
TRBJ1-1 | TRBV6-6 | . | . | 12 | TGTGCCAGCAGTACCTCCGGGTCGGAAGCTTTCTTT | CASSTSGSEAFF
TRBJ1-2 | TRBV7-3 | TRBD1 | many | 13 | TGTGCCAGCGGTCCAGGGGGAGGCTATGGCTACACCTTC | CASGPGGGYGYTF